The 14 T cell receptor beta chains below come from one sample, sequenced in a study of shared T cell receptors in the human thymus (dated by TCRdb to the early 2020s). The library came from the immunoSEQ multiplex PCR assay. The table was pulled from immuneACCESS by TCRdb, which kept in-frame rearrangements only. Such tables lose some clones; where checked, under half of the loss comes from unresolved V genes, and the rest has no known cause. Present in this sample are hundreds of thousands of clones, over 75% of which were seen just once. The ten largest make up roughly 0.0086% of the sample. These data are also associated with another study on human thymus T cells.

The sequenced material came from thymocytes. These receptors all stem from a boy under three years old with a congenital heart defect. Donor details come from another sample of the same person, matched by shared clones.

The chain uses TRBV15 and TRBJ2-7; tentative D call: TRBD1 (8 bases). In germline, CDR1 is LNHNV, CDR2 YYDKDF (reference sequence). The V gene lost 5 bases and the J gene lost 6 bases, with 11 bases spanning the gap. The CDR3 extends over 12 amino acids. In nucleotides, the CDR3 is TGTGCCACCAGCTACAGGGGGGGCGAGCAGTACTTC. The encoded protein is CATSYRGGEQYF.

The V gene is TRBV27, the J gene TRBJ2-4; 10 positions match TRBD1. The V and J ends lost 2 bases and 0 bases, in that order; junction bases with no gene match: 10. In germline, CDR1 is MNHEY, CDR2 SMNVEV (reference sequence). This CDR3 region has 19 residues. The CDR3 region has the DNA TGTGCCAGCAGTTTAGCCCGAGACAGGGGGCCTTTAGCCAAAAACATTCAGTACTTC. This translates into CASSLARDRGPLAKNIQYF.

This chain joins TRBV7-9 and TRBJ2-1; 8 nucleotides agree with TRBD2. In germline, CDR1 is SEHNR, CDR2 FQNEAQ (reference sequence). The V segment lost 6 bases and the J segment 9 bases; nucleotides outside the gene matches: 19. The CDR3 length is 17 residues. The CDR3: CASRPGGHASIVGEQFF. The CDR3 coding sequence is TGTGCCAGCAGACCGGGGGGGCACGCTAGCATTGTAGGTGAGCAGTTCTTC.

This chain uses TRBV27 with TRBJ2-3; D possibly corresponds to TRBD2 (6 bases). Germline assignment: CDR1 MNHEY and CDR2 SMNVEV (reference sequence). The CDR3 has 17 amino acids. V lost 0 bases to trimming and J lost 4 bases, with 17 bases between them. The CDR3 nucleotides read TGTGCCAGCAGTTTATCTACTCTAGCGCCCAGGGCAGATACGCAGTATTTT. This sequence encodes CASSLSTLAPRADTQYF.

This clone was found a few times. The chain combines TRBV6-5 with TRBJ1-2; D possibly corresponds to TRBD1 (6 bases). V lost 6 bases, J lost 8 bases, and 19 bases lay in between. The CDR3 contains 14 residues. The germline V gene has CDR1 MNHEY and CDR2 SVGAGI. CDR3 amino acids: CASSKRERGYGYTF. CDR3 DNA sequence: TGTGCCAGCAGCAAGAGGGAGAGGGGGTACGGCTACACCTTC.

The gene calls are TRBV5-6 and TRBJ2-7; D might be TRBD2 (5 bases). This CDR3 region has 12 residues. V shed 4 bases and J shed 5 bases, with 10 bases lying between them. Germline-derived CDR1 and CDR2 are SGHDT and YYEEEE. CDR3 sequence (DNA): TGTGCCAGCAGCCGAGAGGGCGACGAGCAGTACTTC. This encodes CASSREGDEQYF. Looking up the rest from reference TRBV5-6 and TRBJ2-7 gives the full variable domain: DAGVTQSPTHLIKTRGQQVTLRCSPKSGHDTVSWYQQALGQGPQFIFQYYEEEERQRGNFPDRFSGHQFPNYSSELNVNALLLGDSALYLCASSREGDEQYFGPGTRLTVT.

The chain combines TRBV5-1 with TRBJ2-3; weak D call: TRBD2 (5 bases). Trimming left V 7 bases short and J 2 bases short, with 14 bases between. This CDR3 region has 14 residues. The germline gives CDR1 SGHRS, CDR2 YFSETQ. The CDR3 nucleotides are TGCGCCAGCGGCGTTCCGGGATCCACAGATACGCAGTATTTT. This sequence encodes CASGVPGSTDTQYF.

The genes are TRBV7-9 and TRBJ2-1; 12 bases are shared with TRBD1. CDR1 is SEHNR and CDR2 is FQNEAQ in the germline V gene (reference sequence). CDR3 length: 15 amino acids. The V gene end was trimmed by 5 bases and the J gene end by 7 bases; junction bases not matched to a gene: 6. In nucleotides, the CDR3 is TGTGCCAGCAGCCCGGGACAGGGGGCTTGGAATGAGCAGTTCTTC. Its protein product is CASSPGQGAWNEQFF. Complete variable domain (other parts from reference TRBV7-9 and TRBJ2-1): DTGVSQNPRHKITKRGQNVTFRCDPISEHNRLYWYRQTLGQGPEFLTYFQNEAQLEKSRLLSDRFSAERPKGSFSTLEIQRTEQGDSAMYLCASSPGQGAWNEQFFGPGTRLTVL.

The chain employs TRBV14 and TRBJ1-2, with a possible D match to TRBD1 (5 bases). V shed 6 bases and J shed 7 bases, with 15 bases lying between them. Germline CDR1 reads SGHDN; CDR2 reads FVKESK. The CDR3 length is 13 residues. The CDR3 DNA follows: TGTGCCAGCAGTAGTCAGGGTAACCTTGGCTACACCTTC. It codes for CASSSQGNLGYTF. Full variable domain (rest looked up from reference TRBV14 and TRBJ1-2): EAGVTQFPSHSVIEKGQTVTLRCDPISGHDNLYWYRRVMGKEIKFLLHFVKESKQDESGMPNNRFLAERTGGTYSTLKVQPAELEDSGVYFCASSSQGNLGYTFGSGTRLTVV.

The rearrangement joins TRBV7-2 to TRBJ2-6; 8 positions match TRBD1. With 0 bases clipped from V and 2 bases from J, the junction kept 6 bases outside the gene matches. The CDR3 sequence is 18 residues long. Germline-derived CDR1 and CDR2 are SGHTA and FQGNSA. CDR3 sequence (DNA): TGTGCCAGCAGCTTAGCGCAGGGGGCGCAAACTGGGGCCAACGTCCTGACTTTC. Translated, it gives CASSLAQGAQTGANVLTF.

V and J are TRBV28 and TRBJ2-5; perhaps TRBD1 as D (6 bases). Germline V lookup: CDR1 MDHEN, CDR2 SYDVKM. V lost 4 bases to trimming and J lost 1 base, with 16 bases between them. The CDR3 is 16 residues long. CDR3 sequence reads: CASSSKRTACQETQYF. CDR3 nucleotides: TGTGCCAGCAGTTCGAAACGGACAGCGTGCCAAGAGACCCAGTACTTC.

The chain has TRBV28 and TRBJ2-7; the D gene is possibly TRBD1 (7 bases). Germline V gene sequence: CDR1 MDHEN, CDR2 SYDVKM. This CDR3 has 14 amino acids. V shed 6 bases and J shed 1 base, with 13 bases lying between them. Here the CDR3 reads CASSRGTVSYEQYF. As DNA, the CDR3 is TGTGCCAGCAGCCGCGGGACAGTGTCCTACGAGCAGTACTTC.

This chain connects TRBV28 to TRBJ1-1; D is ambiguous. CDR3 size: 15 residues. The germline gives CDR1 MDHEN, CDR2 SYDVKM. Between the trimmed V and J ends, which lost 4 bases and 2 bases, there was a span of 14 bases. In DNA form, the CDR3 reads TGTGCCAGCAGTTCCCCCCTTCGGGAAAACACTGAAGCTTTCTTT. Translated, it gives CASSSPLRENTEAFF. The whole variable domain, filled in from reference TRBV28 and TRBJ1-1, reads DVKVTQSSRYLVKRTGEKVFLECVQDMDHENMFWYRQDPGLGLRLIYFSYDVKMKEKGDIPEGYSVSREKKERFSLILESASTNQTSMYLCASSSPLRENTEAFFGQGTRLTVV.

The gene calls are TRBV5-1 and TRBJ1-2; D is unresolved. The germline gives CDR1 SGHRS, CDR2 YFSETQ. The V end lost 1 base, the J end lost 8 bases, and 12 bases lay between the germline ends. CDR3 length equals 13 residues. The CDR3 is CASSLSGSGGYTF. DNA for the CDR3: TGCGCCAGCAGCTTGAGTGGGAGTGGCGGCTACACCTTC.